This T cell receptor beta chain is from a study of blood T cells in healthy people across ages. The study, taken as a whole, reports: Naive T cell percentage showed a strong correlation with TCR beta diversity.

For the second PCR, which ran for about 6 to 11 cycles, a sample-barcoded 5' primer and a J-beta primer mix were used. MiXCR, applied by TCRdb to the 5' RACE reads, yields one record per CDR3 protein. The profile shows roughly 560,000 distinct CDR3 sequences, 20% to 30% of them singletons. This clonotype was seen a handful of times. Antigen unknown. In germline, CDR1 is LGHNA, CDR2 YSLEER. V gave up 0 bases and J gave up 0 bases, with 10 bases separating them. The CDR3 loop spans 16 amino acids. The data were also submitted as part of a second study, on T cells of mothers and their children.

The clonotype was recovered from a boy between 10 and 17 years old in good health. The sample comprised blood. V and J are TRBV4-3 and TRBJ2-3; D is possibly TRBD2 (6 bases). This CDR3 reads CASSQEPRGSTDTQYF. The DNA for the CDR3 is TGCGCCAGCAGCCAAGAACCCCGGGGGAGCACAGATACGCAGTATTTT.